These 2 T cell receptor beta chains were all obtained from the same sample, sequenced in a study of cytomegalovirus exposure and HLA in healthy donors. The PCR ran on 60 Vbeta and 13 Jbeta primers. Some clones are missing from TCRdb's copy, which holds only in-frame ones; the method was immunoSEQ multiplex PCR. The table lists 100,000 to 150,000 clones, around 66% of them singletons, with 8% to 9% in the top ten. Sequenced input: PBMCs. The receptors originated from a woman aged 40 to 49 in good health and CMV-seropositive.

The chain links TRBV27 to TRBJ1-1, with a possible D match to TRBD1 (6 bases). Trimming took 4 bases from V and 4 from J, leaving 13 bases between them. The CDR3 totals 14 residues. Germline values: CDR1 MNHEY, CDR2 SMNVEV (reference sequence). The CDR3 DNA reads TGTGCCAGCAGTTCCCCCGCAGGGGCCACTGAAGCTTTCTTT. Translation: CASSSPAGATEAFF.

The sample holds a few counts of this clone. The chain has TRBV18 and TRBJ2-7; 10 nucleotides match TRBD2. After removal of 1 base from V and 6 bases from J, the junction contained 6 bases not matched to a gene. The CDR3 has 15 residues. Germline values: CDR1 KGHSH, CDR2 LQKENI. This chain's CDR3 is CASSPLGIAGGEQYF. The CDR3 region has the DNA TGTGCCAGCTCACCACTGGGCATAGCGGGAGGCGAGCAGTACTTC.